Each of the 31 T cell receptor beta chains below was sequenced from the same sample in a study of blood T cell repertoires in COVID-19. The repertoire was sequenced with immunoSEQ multiplex PCR; TCRdb's copy has only in-frame clones and lacks some. The sample holds about 190,000 clones, 85% to 90% seen once. The specimen sequenced was peripheral blood. The receptors here all came from a human donor in a cohort sampled during active COVID-19.

The chain is built from TRBV5-1 and TRBJ2-7; 11 bases are a match to TRBD1. CDR3 length: 15 residues. Germline V gene lookup returns CDR1 SGHRS and CDR2 YFSETQ. J gave up 1 base and V 2 bases, and 2 bases lay outside the gene matches. Here the CDR3 reads CASSFGQGASYEQYF. Written as DNA, the CDR3 is TGCGCCAGCAGCTTTGGACAGGGGGCGTCCTACGAGCAGTACTTC.

The CDR3 DNA reads TGTGCCTGGAGTAGACAGTCTGGCTACACCTTC. Protein sequence: CAWSRQSGYTF. The rearrangement uses TRBV30 and TRBJ1-2, with D tentatively TRBD1 (5 bases). V was shortened by 2 bases and J by 7 bases, with 8 bases between the two germline ends. Germline V CDR1 and CDR2: GTSNPN, SVGIG (reference sequence). The length of the CDR3 is 11 residues.

This clone has just one count. The V and J genes are TRBV4-1 and TRBJ2-7; 8 bases agree with TRBD2. The germline gives CDR1 MGHRA, CDR2 YSYEKL. This CDR3 is built from 15 residues. V shed 1 base and J 5 bases; nucleotides not matched to a gene: 7. In nucleotides, the CDR3 is TGCGCCAGCAGCCAAGGCCAGCGGGGGCTGGACGAGCAGTACTTC. Translated, it gives CASSQGQRGLDEQYF.

This clone was found once. The chain has TRBV27 and TRBJ2-1, with 14 bases matching TRBD2. Germline lookup yields CDR1 MNHEY and CDR2 SMNVEV (reference sequence). CDR3 length: 19 amino acids. Trimming removed 4 bases from V and 7 bases from J; junction bases left unmatched: 15. CDR3 sequence: CASSSFLRLAGGQRNEQFF. CDR3 DNA sequence: TGTGCCAGCAGTTCCTTTCTACGACTAGCGGGAGGGCAACGAAATGAGCAGTTCTTC.

The V gene is TRBV11-1, the J gene TRBJ2-5; TRBD2 matches 10 bases. The V gene end was trimmed by 3 bases and the J gene end by 3 bases; junction bases not matched to a gene: 7. Germline assignment: CDR1 SGHAT and CDR2 FQDESV (reference sequence). This CDR3 region has 16 residues. In DNA, the CDR3 is TGTGCCAGCAGCTTCGGAGCGGGAGGGCCGGAAGAGACCCAGTACTTC. Translation: CASSFGAGGPEETQYF.

The V and J genes are TRBV9 and TRBJ2-3, with D possibly TRBD2 on 5 matching bases. Between the trimmed V and J ends, which lost 1 base and 0 bases, there was a span of 9 bases. Germline assignment: CDR1 SGDLS and CDR2 YYNGEE. The CDR3 has 15 amino acids. CDR3 nucleotide sequence: TGTGCCAGCAGCGTACGGGGAGTTAGCACAGATACGCAGTATTTT. The encoded protein is CASSVRGVSTDTQYF.

The chain carries TRBV27 and TRBJ2-7; 7 bases match TRBD2. Germline CDR1 and CDR2: MNHEY and SMNVEV (reference sequence). V lost 2 bases, J lost 5 bases, and 6 bases stayed unmatched. The CDR3 length is 14 residues. This chain's CDR3 is CASSLIAGRDEQYF. DNA for the CDR3: TGTGCCAGCAGTTTAATCGCGGGGAGGGACGAGCAGTACTTC.

The chain employs TRBV18 and TRBJ1-2; D uncertain. The CDR3 covers 12 residues. Per germline, CDR1 KGHSH and CDR2 LQKENI. Trimming cost V 5 bases and J 1 base, with 5 bases left between them. This chain's CDR3 is CASSRLNYGYTF. In DNA form, the CDR3 reads TGTGCCAGCTCAAGACTTAACTATGGCTACACCTTC.

The chain employs TRBV27 and TRBJ1-2; 10 positions match TRBD1. The CDR3 totals 18 residues. Germline assignment: CDR1 MNHEY and CDR2 SMNVEV (reference sequence). J gave up 2 bases and V 0 bases, and 9 bases lay outside the gene matches. The CDR3 loop is CASSLSIGGDRGNYGYTF. For the CDR3, the DNA is TGTGCCAGCAGTTTATCGATCGGTGGGGACAGGGGCAACTATGGCTACACCTTC.

This clone was seen more than once but under ten times. J is TRBJ1-2 and V is TRBV12-3 or TRBV12-4; D not resolved. This CDR3 has 13 amino acids. V was clipped by 2 bases and J by 4 bases, with 8 bases between them. This CDR3 reads CASSLQEGYGYTF. DNA for the CDR3: TGTGCCAGCAGTTTACAGGAGGGCTATGGCTACACCTTC.

This chain joins TRBV15 and TRBJ1-2; 8 bases are shared with TRBD1. CDR3 length: 14 residues. V lost 1 base and J lost 5; bases outside the gene matches: 3. The V gene's germline CDR1 is LNHNV and CDR2 YYDKDF (reference sequence). The CDR3 DNA is TGTGCCACCAGCAGAGGGGGACAGGCTTATGGCTACACCTTC. It translates to CATSRGGQAYGYTF.

This chain links TRBV7-2 with TRBJ2-1, with TRBD1 matching over 8 bases. CDR1 is SGHTA, CDR2 FQGNSA, per germline. V was clipped by 7 bases and J by 7 bases; unmatched bases: 9. The CDR3 has 14 residues. The CDR3 loop reads CASTARGPINEQFF. The CDR3 bases are TGTGCCAGCACCGCCAGGGGGCCGATTAATGAGCAGTTCTTC.

The J gene is TRBJ1-5, the V gene TRBV19; 7 bases fit TRBD1. With 3 bases clipped from V and 4 bases from J, the junction kept 6 bases outside the gene matches. Looked up from germline, CDR1 is LNHDA and CDR2 is SQIVND (reference sequence). This CDR3 has 15 residues. The CDR3 reads CASSILTGKNQPQHF. For the CDR3, the DNA is TGTGCCAGTAGTATTCTGACAGGGAAAAATCAGCCCCAGCATTTT.

This clone showed up just a few times. This chain joins TRBV7-2 and TRBJ2-7; tentative D call: TRBD1 (5 bases). The CDR3 sequence is 12 residues long. Deletions cut 4 bases from V and 6 bases from J, with 10 bases between. Germline V CDR1 and CDR2: SGHTA, FQGNSA. The CDR3 DNA follows: TGTGCCAGCAGCTCGCAGGGCCGCGAGCAGTACTTC. It encodes CASSSQGREQYF.

This clone showed up just once. DNA for the CDR3: TGTGCCAGTAGTGGGGGACAGGGGGCTGTATCGAAGACAGATACGCAGTATTTT. Translation gives CASSGGQGAVSKTDTQYF. The chain carries TRBV19 and TRBJ2-3; the match to TRBD1 covers 12 bases. The CDR3 spans 18 residues. The junction had 12 bases not matched to a gene; V was cut back by 5 bases and J by 3 bases. CDR1 is LNHDA and CDR2 is SQIVND in the germline V gene (reference sequence).

This chain connects TRBV3-1 (or the pseudogene TRBV3-2) to TRBJ2-4; 9 nucleotides align to TRBD1. Germline-derived CDR1 and CDR2 are LGHDT and YNNKEL (reference sequence). The CDR3 has 12 residues. The V and J ends lost 7 bases and 7 bases, in that order; junction bases with no gene match: 2. CDR3 loop: CASMDRGNIQYF. CDR3 bases: TGTGCCAGCATGGACAGGGGTAACATTCAGTACTTC.

Comment on this clone: This specimen includes other DNA sequences encoding the same CDR3. V and J are TRBV5-1 and TRBJ2-1; D may be TRBD2 (5 bases). The length of the CDR3 is 14 residues. Looked up from germline, CDR1 is SGHRS and CDR2 is YFSETQ. The V end was cut by 5 bases, the J end by 0 bases, with 9 bases between. The CDR3 region is CASRLAVSYNEQFF. The CDR3 DNA reads TGCGCCAGCAGGCTAGCCGTCTCCTACAATGAGCAGTTCTTC.

V usage is TRBV11-2 and J usage is TRBJ2-5; 9 bases fit TRBD1. This CDR3 has 17 residues. Germline V gene lookup returns CDR1 SGHAT and CDR2 FQNNGV. J was trimmed by 5 bases and V by 0 bases; bases with no gene match: 10. CDR3 sequence: CASSLDYRGTGYETQYF. CDR3 bases: TGTGCCAGCAGCTTAGATTATCGCGGGACAGGGTACGAGACCCAGTACTTC.

J is TRBJ2-1 and V is TRBV27, with unresolved D. CDR3 length: 12 amino acids. Germline V gene sequence: CDR1 MNHEY, CDR2 SMNVEV (reference sequence). The germline V and J ends were trimmed by 4 bases and 15 bases, with 16 bases remaining between them. The DNA for the CDR3 is TGTGCCAGCAGTTCCCCAGACTCGGTTCTGTTCTTC. It codes for CASSSPDSVLFF.

The chain employs TRBV19 and TRBJ1-5; 9 bases match TRBD1. V was clipped by 9 bases and J by 6 bases; unmatched bases: 18. The V gene's germline CDR1 is LNHDA and CDR2 SQIVND (reference sequence). CDR3 length: 17 residues. CDR3: CASTGTGFILDPQPQHF. The CDR3 DNA follows: TGTGCCAGCACCGGGACAGGGTTTATCCTTGATCCTCAGCCCCAGCATTTT.

This chain joins TRBV2 and TRBJ2-1; TRBD2 agrees at 16 bases. Germline CDR1 reads SNHLY; CDR2 reads FYNNEI. The CDR3 is 13 amino acids. V trimming: 8 bases; J trimming: 14 bases; junction bases outside the gene matches: 6. Here the CDR3 reads CASRTGLAGGEFF. Here the CDR3 DNA reads TGTGCCAGCCGGACGGGACTAGCGGGGGGGGAGTTCTTC.

For the CDR3, the DNA is TGTGCCAGCAGTTACTCGGGCAGGATGAATCAGCCCCAGCATTTT. Translating gives CASSYSGRMNQPQHF. The chain combines TRBV6-2 or TRBV6-3 with TRBJ1-5; D uncertain. This CDR3 is 15 amino acids long. Trimming shortened V by 0 bases and J by 4 bases, and 10 bases separated the two germline ends. Germline V gene sequence: CDR1 MNHEY, CDR2 SVGEGT.

For the CDR3, the DNA is TGTGCCAGCAGCCCACAGACCGATCTATACGGCTACACCTTC. Amino acid sequence: CASSPQTDLYGYTF. The rearrangement links TRBV5-4 to TRBJ1-2; D gene uncertain. Germline CDR1 and CDR2: SGHNT and YYREEE (reference sequence). V shed 4 bases and J shed 8 bases, with 18 bases lying between them. This CDR3 has 14 amino acids.

This clone was picked up a small number of times. The rearrangement joins TRBV18 to TRBJ1-1; tentatively, D is TRBD1 (6 bases). The V end lost 3 bases, the J end lost 2 bases, and 7 bases lay between the germline ends. This CDR3 has 13 residues. In germline, CDR1 is KGHSH, CDR2 LQKENI. This CDR3 is CASSPDSNTEAFF. The CDR3 nucleotides read TGTGCCAGCTCACCGGACAGCAACACTGAAGCTTTCTTT.

This chain joins TRBV5-8 and TRBJ2-3; no clear D gene. Germline loops: CDR1 SGHTS, CDR2 YDEGEE. V was shortened by 3 bases and J by 2 bases, with 13 bases between the two germline ends. This CDR3 is 15 amino acids long. CDR3 in amino acids: CASSSLTYFTDTQYF. Written as DNA, the CDR3 is TGTGCCAGCAGCTCACTGACTTATTTCACAGATACGCAGTATTTT.

The chain has TRBV7-2 and TRBJ1-2, with unresolved D. The germline gives CDR1 SGHTA, CDR2 FQGNSA. The CDR3 totals 16 residues. V dropped 0 bases and J dropped 4 bases, with 15 bases sitting between them. The CDR3 sequence is CASSLAHGGAFYGYTF. As DNA, the CDR3 is TGTGCCAGCAGCTTAGCGCACGGCGGAGCTTTCTATGGCTACACCTTC.

The gene calls are TRBV15 and TRBJ1-2; possible D gene TRBD1, 6 bases. CDR1 is LNHNV and CDR2 is YYDKDF in the germline V gene (reference sequence). The CDR3 is made up of 15 amino acids. Trimming took off 1 base at V and 2 bases at J, with 11 bases between the two ends. The chain's CDR3 is CATSRVTGSNYGYTF. The DNA for the CDR3 is TGTGCCACCAGCAGAGTCACAGGGAGCAACTATGGCTACACCTTC.

This chain links TRBV24-1 with TRBJ2-2; D is possibly TRBD2 (7 bases). Deletions cut 5 bases from V and 6 bases from J, with 15 bases between. The germline CDR1 and CDR2 sequences are KGHDR and SFDVKD. This CDR3 has 15 amino acids. Here the CDR3 reads CATSGPGGPAGELFF. For the CDR3, the DNA is TGTGCCACCAGTGGGCCCGGGGGGCCGGCCGGGGAGCTGTTTTTT.

This clone was recorded a few times. DNA of the CDR3: TGTGCCAGTGATCCCGGGACAGGGGATTTGTACTTC. It yields the protein CASDPGTGDLYF. The rearrangement joins TRBV19 to TRBJ2-7; 10 nucleotides align to TRBD1. The CDR3 has 12 amino acids. Per the germline V gene, CDR1 is LNHDA and CDR2 is SQIVND (reference sequence). J gave up 12 bases and V 8 bases, and 10 bases lay outside the gene matches.

This chain uses TRBV11-2 with TRBJ1-4; D is possibly TRBD1 (5 bases). The CDR3 covers 16 residues. CDR1 and CDR2 from the germline V gene are SGHAT and FQNNGV. V lost 1 base to trimming and J lost 2 bases, with 11 bases between them. CDR3 DNA: TGTGCCAGCAGCTTAGCGTCCGGGACTACTAATGAAAAACTGTTTTTT. This translates into CASSLASGTTNEKLFF.

This sequence joins TRBV19 and TRBJ1-2, with 8 positions matching TRBD1. V gave up 4 bases and J gave up 8 bases; unmatched junction bases: 15. Germline V lookup: CDR1 LNHDA, CDR2 SQIVND (reference sequence). The CDR3 runs 16 residues. CDR3 residues: CASSRSPTGATVGYTF. The CDR3 bases are TGTGCCAGTAGTAGGTCCCCGACAGGGGCGACGGTCGGCTACACCTTC.